A selection of T cell receptor beta chains follows, all from one sample in a study of blood T cells in healthy people across ages. TCRdb re-derived calls from the 5' RACE reads in MiXCR, one entry per CDR3 protein. The data hold more than 550,000 distinct CDR3 sequences, with 22% observed a single time. What was sequenced was blood. These receptor sequences come from a man in his 70s in good health. Both conserved end residues are part of each CDR3. D genes are given only for firm matches. Expanded clones get a size class; other rows say once, few or many, or leave the size out.

clone size	CDR3 length	J gene	D gene	V gene	CDR3 DNA	CDR3 protein
few	12	TRBJ2-7	NA	TRBV20-1	TGCAGTAGTCGATGGGTGAACTACGAGCAGTACTTC	CSSRWVNYEQYF
few	16	TRBJ1-1	TRBD1	TRBV19	TGTGCCAGTAGCCAGGGGACAGGACGGTTAGGGACTGGAGCTTTCTTT	CASSQGTGRLGTGAFF
few	15	TRBJ1-3	NA	TRBV19	TGTGCCAGTAGTATCGGACCCCTCTCTGGAAACACCATATATTTT	CASSIGPLSGNTIYF
NA	14	TRBJ1-2	NA	TRBV15	TGTGCCACCAGCAGGCGCATGGCGTCTGGAGGCTACACCTTC	CATSRRMASGGYTF
NA	13	TRBJ1-6	NA	TRBV30	TGTGCCTGGAGGAGCTCCTATAATTCACCCCTCCACTTT	CAWRSSYNSPLHF
NA	14	TRBJ1-1	NA	TRBV20-1	TGCAGTGCTCTAGGTGACAGCCCGAACACTGAAGCTTTCTTT	CSALGDSPNTEAFF
NA	14	TRBJ2-1	TRBD1	TRBV12-3/TRBV12-4	TGTGCCAGCACCCCGGGACAGGGTTACAATGAGCAGTTCTTC	CASTPGQGYNEQFF
once	12	TRBJ1-2	TRBD1	TRBV6-5	TGTGCCAGCAGCGACAGGGAGGATGGCTACACCTTC	CASSDREDGYTF
NA	15	TRBJ2-7	NA	TRBV18	TGTGCCAGCTCACCACCGTCAAAACGCTCCTACGAGCAGTACTTC	CASSPPSKRSYEQYF
once	13	TRBJ1-1	TRBD1	TRBV29-1	TGCAGCGCTCGGACAGGGGAAGGCACTGAAGCTTTCTTT	CSARTGEGTEAFF
NA	17	TRBJ2-1	NA	TRBV19	TGTGCCAGTAGTATATACAGAGACAGCGAGATTAACAATGAGCAGTTCTTC	CASSIYRDSEINNEQFF
NA	13	TRBJ2-3	NA	TRBV13	TGTGCCAGCAACAATCGGCGTGCAGATACGCAGTATTTT	CASNNRRADTQYF
NA	13	TRBJ2-3	NA	TRBV10-3	TGTGCCATCAGCCTACATTCGCGAGATACGCAGTATTTT	CAISLHSRDTQYF
NA	13	TRBJ2-3	NA	TRBV10-3	TGTGCCATCAGTGCGACAGGACCAGATACGCAGTATTTT	CAISATGPDTQYF
NA	12	TRBJ1-2	NA	TRBV3-1	TGTGCCAGCAGCCAGTATACCTATGGCTACACCTTC	CASSQYTYGYTF
few	13	TRBJ2-5	NA	TRBV29-1	TGCAGCGCTGGTCTTACCCCGCAAGAGGCCCAGTACTTC	CSAGLTPQEAQYF
NA	17	TRBJ2-3	NA	TRBV7-2	TGTGCCAGCAGCTTCACTGGGACTGGCGATAGCACAGATACGCAGTATTTT	CASSFTGTGDSTDTQYF
many	12	TRBJ2-7	TRBD2	TRBV10-3	TGTGCCATCGCGGGGGGCCCCTACGAGCAGTACTTC	CAIAGGPYEQYF
NA	11	TRBJ1-1	NA	TRBV6-6	TGTGCCAGCCGACCAAACACTGAAGCTTTCTTT	CASRPNTEAFF
few	13	TRBJ1-1	NA	TRBV9	TGTGCCAGCAGCGTAATCCAGGCTAGTGAAGCTTTCTTT	CASSVIQASEAFF
NA	13	TRBJ2-5	NA	TRBV29-1	TGCAGCGCACGTGACTCAGGGGTAGGGGAGCAGTACTTC	CSARDSGVGEQYF
few	14	TRBJ1-1	NA	TRBV5-6	TGTGCCAGCAGCCGCGGGGTCGGGAAAACTGAAGCTTTCTTT	CASSRGVGKTEAFF
NA	15	TRBJ2-1	NA	TRBV10-3	TGTGCCATCAGTGCAGGTCAGGGAGCCTACAATGAGCAGTTCTTC	CAISAGQGAYNEQFF
few	16	TRBJ2-5	TRBD2	TRBV11-2	TGTGCCAGCAGCCACGGGGGGAATCGATACCAAGAGACCCAGTACTTC	CASSHGGNRYQETQYF
few	14	TRBJ2-3	NA	TRBV7-3	TGTACCAGCAGCTTGGGGGCAGGCACAGATACGCAGTATTTT	CTSSLGAGTDTQYF
NA	14	TRBJ1-2	TRBD1	TRBV7-6	TGTGCCAGCAGCTCAATTCGGGACAGCTATGGCTACACCTTC	CASSSIRDSYGYTF
NA	16	TRBJ1-3	NA	TRBV11-2	TGTGCCAGCAGCCCTAGTGGGGGCTCTTCTGGAAACACCATATATTTT	CASSPSGGSSGNTIYF
NA	15	TRBJ2-1	TRBD2	TRBV5-1	TGCGCCAGCAGACCACTAGCGGGAGGCGGTGAGGAGCAGTTCTTC	CASRPLAGGGEEQFF
once	13	TRBJ1-1	NA	TRBV29-1	TGCAGCGTTGAAGGGGGCGTGAACACTGAAGCTTTCTTT	CSVEGGVNTEAFF
NA	14	TRBJ2-1	NA	TRBV7-7	TGTGCCAGCAGCTTAGCGCTAAGCGTGAATGAGCAGTTCTTC	CASSLALSVNEQFF
NA	14	TRBJ1-6	NA	TRBV5-1	TGCGCCAGCAGCAACGGTGGGGATAATTCACCCCTCCACTTT	CASSNGGDNSPLHF